Presented here are 2 T cell receptor beta chains from one specimen sequenced in a study of T cells in Graves' hyperthyroidism and ophthalmopathy (dated 2019 in TCRdb). Library method: multiplex PCR. Sequenced on an Illumina HiSeq 2000. The TCR beta CDR3 regions were amplified from the RNA transcripts. For the first round of RT-PCR on the TCR CDR3, the HTBI primer set was used together with the Qiagen OneStep RT-PCR kit. TCRdb reprocessing: public reads trimmed at Q25 with fastp, clones called with MiXCR, in-frame beta chains kept. Each record represents a unique CDR3 protein, reported with the most common genes and DNA among its rows. Here the sample has roughly 96,000 distinct CDR3 sequences; roughly 56% occur a single time. The ten top clones hold 25% to 30% of the sample. Sequencing was done on a sample of blood. The receptor source for this set is a woman between 40 and 50 years old with Graves' hyperthyroidism.

Sample share makes this clonotype medium-sized. The rearrangement joins TRBV29-1 to TRBJ2-5, with a possible D match to TRBD1 (5 bases). V was cut by 4 bases and J by 5 bases, with 8 bases left in between. The CDR3 runs 11 residues. In germline, CDR1 is SQVTM, CDR2 ANQGSEA. CDR3 amino acids: CSVARDETQYF. CDR3 sequence (DNA): TGCAGCGTTGCCAGGGATGAGACCCAGTACTTC.

As concerns this clonotype: With a much larger clone just one base away, this may be a read error. This rearrangement joins TRBV7-2 to TRBJ2-6, with D possibly matching TRBD1 (6 bases). CDR3 length: 16 residues. Germline V CDR1 and CDR2: SGHTA, FQGNSA. The CDR3 coding sequence is TGCGCCAGCAGCCAAGATACCGGGGCAGGGGTCAACGTCCTGACTTTC. Encoded protein: CASSQDTGAGVNVLTF.